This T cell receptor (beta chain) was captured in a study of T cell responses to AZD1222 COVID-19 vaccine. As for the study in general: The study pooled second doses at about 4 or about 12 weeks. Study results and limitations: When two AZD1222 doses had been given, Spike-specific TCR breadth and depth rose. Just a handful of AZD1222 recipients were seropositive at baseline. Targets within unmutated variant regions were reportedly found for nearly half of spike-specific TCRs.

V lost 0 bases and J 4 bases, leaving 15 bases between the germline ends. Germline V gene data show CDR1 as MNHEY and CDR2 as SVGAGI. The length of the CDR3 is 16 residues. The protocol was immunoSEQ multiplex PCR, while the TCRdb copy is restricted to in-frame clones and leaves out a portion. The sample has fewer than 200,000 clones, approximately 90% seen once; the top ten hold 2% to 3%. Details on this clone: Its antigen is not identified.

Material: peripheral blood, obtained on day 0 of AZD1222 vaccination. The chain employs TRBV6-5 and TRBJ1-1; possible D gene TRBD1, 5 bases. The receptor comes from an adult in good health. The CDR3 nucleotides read TGTGCCAGCAGTTACTCAATAGGGGCCGGGGGCACTGAAGCTTTCTTT. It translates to CASSYSIGAGGTEAFF.